The present T cell receptor beta chain was sequenced within a study of graft-versus-host responses after intestinal transplantation. Some clones are missing from TCRdb's copy, which holds only in-frame ones; the method was immunoSEQ multiplex PCR. The table shows around 25,000 clones, with approximately 93% occurring only once. Deletions cut 0 bases from V and 5 bases from J, with 3 bases between. The CDR3 has 12 residues. Germline CDR1 is SGHDT and CDR2 is YYEEEE. The sequenced sample was PBMCs, obtained 156 days after intestinal transplant. The TCR comes from a human patient who received an intestinal transplant, so some T cells may come from the graft donor. The chain recombines TRBV5-6 with TRBJ1-5, with unresolved D. The CDR3 protein is CASSLGDQPQHF. The CDR3 nucleotides are TGTGCCAGCAGCTTGGGGGATCAGCCCCAGCATTTT.